Shown below are 5 T cell receptor beta chains from a single sample sequenced in a study of shared clonotypes between healthy human individuals. Generated by immunoSEQ multiplex PCR, the TCRdb table keeps only in-frame clones and is missing some. The sample yields over 2 million clones, under 95% seen once. Sequences were obtained from naive CD4+ T cells from PBMCs. Subset noted: CD45RA+ positively selected. These TCRs come from a man between 18 and 29 years old in good health. Some clones in this sample may be carry-over from other donors' samples.

The V gene is TRBV18, the J gene TRBJ2-1; no clear D gene. The CDR3 is made up of 14 amino acids. In germline, CDR1 is KGHSH, CDR2 LQKENI. V shed 0 bases and J shed 4 bases, with 7 bases lying between them. CDR3 in DNA: TGTGCCAGCTCACCACCAGTCTATTACAATGAGCAGTTCTTC. Translation gives CASSPPVYYNEQFF. The variable domain in full, completed from reference TRBV18 and TRBJ2-1, reads NAGVMQNPRHLVRRRGQEARLRCSPMKGHSHVYWYRQLPEEGLKFMVYLQKENIIDESGMPKERFSAEFPKEGPSILRIQQVVRGDSAAYFCASSPPVYYNEQFFGPGTRLTVL.

Comment on this clone: Other DNA sequences in the same sample also yield this CDR3. V and J are TRBV5-5 and TRBJ1-2; no reliable D call. The CDR3 spans 13 residues. CDR1 and CDR2 (germline): SGHKS, YYEKEE (reference sequence). The V end lost 0 bases, the J end lost 4 bases, and 7 bases lay between the germline ends. CDR3 in amino acids: CASSLAGSYGYTF. Written as DNA, the CDR3 is TGTGCCAGCAGCTTGGCGGGAAGCTATGGCTACACCTTC.

This clone appeared a single time. This sequence joins TRBV15 and TRBJ2-5; 9 positions agree with TRBD2. The CDR3 spans 18 residues. Germline V gives CDR1 LNHNV, CDR2 YYDKDF (reference sequence). J was trimmed by 4 bases and V by 1 base; bases with no gene match: 13. CDR3 DNA: TGTGCCACCAGCAGAGCGAGGTCACTGGCTAGCGGGACAGAGACCCAGTACTTC. Translated: CATSRARSLASGTETQYF.

The gene calls are TRBV4-1 and TRBJ2-7, with TRBD1 matching over 7 bases. V trimming: 4 bases; J trimming: 2 bases; junction bases outside the gene matches: 17. Germline CDR1 reads MGHRA; CDR2 reads YSYEKL. The length of the CDR3 is 18 residues. The DNA of the CDR3 is TGCGCCAGCAGCCGGGCCCTACCTACAACAGGGGCTCCCTACGAGCAGTACTTC. This gives the protein CASSRALPTTGAPYEQYF.

The J gene is TRBJ2-7, the V gene TRBV6-6, with D perhaps TRBD1 (6 bases). CDR1 is MNHNY and CDR2 is SVGAGI in the germline V gene (reference sequence). Trimming removed 1 base at V and 4 bases at J, with 8 bases between. This CDR3 has 13 residues. CDR3 residues: CASSYYRAYEQYF. CDR3 sequence (DNA): TGTGCCAGCAGTTACTACAGGGCTTACGAGCAGTACTTC.